This TCR beta chain was sequenced during a study of T-cell memory formation after mild COVID-19 (dated by TCRdb to about 2021). In terms of the full investigation: Most TCR sequence clusters were specific to one of the two donors. T-cell clones expanding and contracting after mild COVID-19 in two donors were tracked by longitudinal TCRalpha and TCRbeta repertoire sequencing. The cohort was made up of two young adult volunteers, one female and one male, who were previously healthy. Overall results and qualifications from the work: Some responding clones were detected in pre-infection memory, which suggested that pre-existing cross-reactive memory T cells had joined the SARS-CoV-2 response. The study covered only a couple of mild cases, and larger cohorts including severe cases with pre-infection samples were considered necessary. SARS-CoV-2 specificity was not confirmed for the second-wave clones peaking on day 37. Balanced CD4/CD8 phenotypes were observed for clones contracting from day 15 to 85, whereas a bias towards CD4+ was observed for a second wave of clones expanding from day 15 to 37. Contracting CD4+ clones turned up mainly in the CM and EM memory subsets, whereas EMRA was where CD8+ clones were enriched.

Notes on this clonotype: Its antigen remains undetermined. One base away there is no much larger clone; base qualities are not given.

Sequenced on an Illumina NovaSeq 6000. cDNA libraries for TCRalpha and TCRbeta were prepared by 5'RACE using constant-segment primers, with sample barcodes and unique molecular identifiers added. RNA was extracted from every sample with Trizol reagent. Library amplification was performed in two PCR steps, and a second sample barcode and Illumina TruSeq adapters were introduced in the second step. Sequencing of libraries was performed on an Illumina NovaSeq with 2 x 150 bp paired-end reads. The original pipeline was this. Demultiplexing of reads and collapsing into UMI-guided consensus sequences were performed with migec v1.2.7. Using mixcr v2.1.11, UMI consensuses were aligned to TRA and TRB V and J templates and then assembled into clonotypes. A clonotype was counted as expanded or contracted only when both edgeR and NoisET called the clonotype significant, with the noise models trained on biological replicates. For edgeR calls, the cutoffs were a false discovery rate-adjusted p below 0.01 and a log2 fold-change threshold of 1. As an exploratory analysis of dynamics, PCA with hierarchical clustering was applied to max-normalized trajectories of the 1000 most abundant clonotypes. Separately sequenced CD4+ and CD8+ repertoires were used to assign the CD4 or CD8 phenotype of responding clones. Using fastp at Q25 and MiXCR, TCRdb reprocessed the public reads and kept productive beta chains. Every CDR3 protein is listed once, alongside the most common genes and DNA of its rows. In this record, the V and J calls reflect TCRdb's handling and not the investigators' own analysis. Here the sample has 470,000 or so distinct CDR3 sequences; roughly 17% occur a single time. Of the sample, under 25% is held by the ten largest clones.

Ficoll-Paque density gradient centrifugation was used to isolate PBMCs. The germline V gene specifies LGHNA as CDR1 and YNFKEQ as CDR2. The cysteine opens and the phenylalanine closes a CDR3 of 18 amino acids. CDR3 DNA only is kept here, 54 bases in frame from base 1. V lost 1 base and J lost 5 bases; the stretch between them is 23 bases long. The rearrangement combines TRBV4-2 with TRBJ2-5; the D assignment is uncertain and may be TRBD1 or TRBD2, with 6 bases supporting each. This TCR was recovered from a young man who had mild COVID-19 (a few samples of this study predate the infection). The sample titles of this study are shuffled in the database, so cell type and time point are left out; the donor was told from shared clones. The specimen sequenced was PBMCs or a T cell subset sorted from them (not recorded which). Read as DNA, the sequence is TGTGCCAGCAGCCAAGTCCTTGCCGGGGGCAATTCAGGCGAGACCCAGTACTTC. Its protein reads: CASSQVLAGGNSGETQYF.